This T cell receptor beta chain comes out of a study of OX40 agonist ivuxolimab in advanced cancers. Study background: Aged about 23 to 90 with a mean of 60 years, they were under 85% male.

Study conclusions and caveats: CD4+ and CD8+ T cells in blood underwent clonal expansion by week 6 at 0.1 to 3.0 mg/kg. Among some nonresponders, normalized T-cell clonal expansion was also low.

A note on this clone: What it binds is not known. One base away lies a much larger clone, so this may be a sequencing read error. The sample carries other DNA sequences with the same CDR3.

The V gene's germline CDR1 is MGHRA and CDR2 YSYEKL. Trimming took 0 bases from V and 6 from J, leaving 6 bases between them. The CDR3 length is 13 residues. Generated by immunoSEQ multiplex PCR, the TCRdb table keeps only in-frame clones and is missing some. The sample comprises under 30,000 clones, about nine tenths of which are singletons, and about a quarter rests with the top ten. The chain carries TRBV4-1 and TRBJ2-1, with D unclear. This TCR was sampled from an adult with an advanced solid tumor such as melanoma, head and neck, liver or kidney cancer. This sample comprised CD4+ or CD8+ T cells sorted from blood, obtained in a trial of the OX40 agonist ivuxolimab. The CDR3 DNA sequence: TGCGCCAGCAGCCAAGATTATAGCAATGAGCAGTTCTTC. Amino acid sequence: CASSQDYSNEQFF.